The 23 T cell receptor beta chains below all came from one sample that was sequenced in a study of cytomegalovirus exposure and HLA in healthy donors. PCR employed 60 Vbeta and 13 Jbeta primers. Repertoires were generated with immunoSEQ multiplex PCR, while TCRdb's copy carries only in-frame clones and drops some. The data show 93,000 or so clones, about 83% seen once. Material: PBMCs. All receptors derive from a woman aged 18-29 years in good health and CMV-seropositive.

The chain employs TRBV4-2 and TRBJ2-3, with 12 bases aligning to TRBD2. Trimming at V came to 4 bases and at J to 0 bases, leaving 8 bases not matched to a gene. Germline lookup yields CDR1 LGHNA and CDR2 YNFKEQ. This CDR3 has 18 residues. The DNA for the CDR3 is TGTGCCAGCAGCCCGGGACTAGCGGGCATGGCTAGCACAGATACGCAGTATTTT. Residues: CASSPGLAGMASTDTQYF.

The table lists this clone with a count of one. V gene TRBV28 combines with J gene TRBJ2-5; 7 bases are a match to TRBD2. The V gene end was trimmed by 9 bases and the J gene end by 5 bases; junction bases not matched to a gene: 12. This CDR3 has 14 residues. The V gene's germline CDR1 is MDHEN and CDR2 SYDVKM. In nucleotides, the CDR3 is TGTGCCAGTGGGGGGAGGGCCTTTTATGAGACCCAGTACTTC. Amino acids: CASGGRAFYETQYF.

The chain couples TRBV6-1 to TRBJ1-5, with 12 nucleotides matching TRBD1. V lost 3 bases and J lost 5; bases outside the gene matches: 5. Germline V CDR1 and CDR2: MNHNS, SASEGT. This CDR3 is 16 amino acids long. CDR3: CASSDWGQGADQPQHF. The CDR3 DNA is TGTGCCAGCAGTGATTGGGGACAGGGGGCGGATCAGCCCCAGCATTTT.

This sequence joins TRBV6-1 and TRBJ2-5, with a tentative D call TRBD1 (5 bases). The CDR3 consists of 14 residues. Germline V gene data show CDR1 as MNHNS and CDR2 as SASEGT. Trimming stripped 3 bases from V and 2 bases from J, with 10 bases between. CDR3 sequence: CASSDRVLQETQYF. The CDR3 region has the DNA TGTGCCAGCAGTGACAGGGTATTACAAGAGACCCAGTACTTC.

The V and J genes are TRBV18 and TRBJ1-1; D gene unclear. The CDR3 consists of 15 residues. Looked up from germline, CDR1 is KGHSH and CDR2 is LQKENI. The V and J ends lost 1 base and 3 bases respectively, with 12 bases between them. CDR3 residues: CASSPRPVRDTEAFF. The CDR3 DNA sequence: TGTGCCAGCTCACCACGCCCGGTCCGGGACACTGAAGCTTTCTTT.

CDR3 sequence (DNA): TGTGCCAGCAGCTCTACTAGCGGGCTTCCGAGCCCCTACGAGCAGTACTTC. It translates to CASSSTSGLPSPYEQYF. The chain carries TRBV7-9 and TRBJ2-7; 9 nucleotides line up with TRBD2. The CDR3 totals 17 residues. With V trimmed by 4 bases and J by 2 bases, 12 bases remained unmatched. Germline CDR1 SEHNR, CDR2 FQNEAQ (reference sequence).

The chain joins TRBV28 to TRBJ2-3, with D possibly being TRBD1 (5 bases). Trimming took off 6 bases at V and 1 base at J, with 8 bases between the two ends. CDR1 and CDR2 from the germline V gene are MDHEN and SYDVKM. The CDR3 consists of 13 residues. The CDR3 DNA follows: TGTGCCAGCAGGCAACAGGGCACAGATACGCAGTATTTT. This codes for CASRQQGTDTQYF.

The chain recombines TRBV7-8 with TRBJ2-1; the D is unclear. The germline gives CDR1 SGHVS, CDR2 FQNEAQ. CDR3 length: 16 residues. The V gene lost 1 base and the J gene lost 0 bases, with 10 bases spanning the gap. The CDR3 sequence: CASSLEARSSYNEQFF. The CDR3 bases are TGTGCCAGCAGCTTAGAAGCCCGAAGCTCCTACAATGAGCAGTTCTTC.

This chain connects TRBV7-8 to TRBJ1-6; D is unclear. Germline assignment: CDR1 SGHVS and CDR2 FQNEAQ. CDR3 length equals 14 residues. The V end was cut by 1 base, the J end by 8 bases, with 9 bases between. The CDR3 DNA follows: TGTGCCAGCAGCTTAGAACTCTTGGATTCACCCCTCCACTTT. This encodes CASSLELLDSPLHF.

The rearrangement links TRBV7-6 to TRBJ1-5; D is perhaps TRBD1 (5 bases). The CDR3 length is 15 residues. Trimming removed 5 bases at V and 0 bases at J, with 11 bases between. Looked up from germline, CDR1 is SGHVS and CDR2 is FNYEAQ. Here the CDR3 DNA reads TGTGCCAGCAGCGCGCAGGGTCATAGCAATCAGCCCCAGCATTTT. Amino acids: CASSAQGHSNQPQHF.

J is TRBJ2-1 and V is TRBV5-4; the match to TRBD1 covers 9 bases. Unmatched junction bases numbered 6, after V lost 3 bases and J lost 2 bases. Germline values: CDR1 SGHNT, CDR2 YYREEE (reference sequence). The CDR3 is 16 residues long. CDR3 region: CASSSRTGVPYNEQFF. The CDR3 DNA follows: TGTGCCAGCAGCTCCCGGACAGGGGTCCCCTACAATGAGCAGTTCTTC.

The CDR3 region is CASSPQSIAGTTDTQYF. The CDR3 nucleotides are TGTGCCAGCAGCCCCCAGTCGATAGCGGGGACCACAGATACGCAGTATTTT. The genes are TRBV4-2 and TRBJ2-3; TRBD2 agrees at 8 bases. V gave up 4 bases and J gave up 2 bases; unmatched junction bases: 11. The CDR3 totals 17 residues. Germline values: CDR1 LGHNA, CDR2 YNFKEQ.

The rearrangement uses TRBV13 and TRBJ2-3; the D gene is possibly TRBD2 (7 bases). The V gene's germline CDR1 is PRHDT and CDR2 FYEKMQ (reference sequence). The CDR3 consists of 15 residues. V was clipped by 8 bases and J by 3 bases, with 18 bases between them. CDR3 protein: CASAGAGVGTDTQYF. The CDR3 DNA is TGTGCCAGCGCGGGGGCGGGAGTAGGAACAGATACGCAGTATTTT.

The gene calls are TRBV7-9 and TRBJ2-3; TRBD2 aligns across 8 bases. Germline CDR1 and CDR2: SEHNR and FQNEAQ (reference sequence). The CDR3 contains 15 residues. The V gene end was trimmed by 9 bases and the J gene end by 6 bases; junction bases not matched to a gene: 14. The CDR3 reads CASSPEERETDTQYF. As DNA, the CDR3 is TGTGCCAGTTCTCCTGAGGAGCGGGAGACTGATACGCAGTATTTT.

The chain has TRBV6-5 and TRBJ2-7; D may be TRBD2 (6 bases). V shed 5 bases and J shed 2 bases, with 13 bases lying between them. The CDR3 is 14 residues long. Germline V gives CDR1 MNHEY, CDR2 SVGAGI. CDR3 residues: CASSLTSRAYEQYF. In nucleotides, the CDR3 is TGTGCCAGCAGTCTGACTAGTAGGGCCTACGAGCAGTACTTC.

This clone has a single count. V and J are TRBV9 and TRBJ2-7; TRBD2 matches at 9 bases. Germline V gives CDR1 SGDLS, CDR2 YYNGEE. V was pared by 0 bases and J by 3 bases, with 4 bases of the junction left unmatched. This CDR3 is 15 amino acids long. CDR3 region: CASSVGRGGGYEQYF. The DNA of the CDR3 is TGTGCCAGCAGCGTAGGGCGGGGGGGAGGCTACGAGCAGTACTTC.

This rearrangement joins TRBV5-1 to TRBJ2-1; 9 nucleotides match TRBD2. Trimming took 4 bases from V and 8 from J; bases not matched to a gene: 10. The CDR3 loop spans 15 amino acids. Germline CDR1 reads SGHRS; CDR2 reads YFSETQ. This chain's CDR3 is CASSQLGGGAYEQFF. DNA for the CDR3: TGCGCCAGCAGCCAACTGGGCGGGGGGGCCTATGAGCAGTTCTTC.

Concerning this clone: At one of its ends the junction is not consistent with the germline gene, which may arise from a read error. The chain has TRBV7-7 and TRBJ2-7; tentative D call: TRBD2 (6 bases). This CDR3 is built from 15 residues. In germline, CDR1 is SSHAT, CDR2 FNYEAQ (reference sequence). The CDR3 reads CASSFGRDGSYEQYF. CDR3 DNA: TGTGCTAGCAGCTTCGGGCGGGACGGCTCCTACGAGCAGTACTTC.

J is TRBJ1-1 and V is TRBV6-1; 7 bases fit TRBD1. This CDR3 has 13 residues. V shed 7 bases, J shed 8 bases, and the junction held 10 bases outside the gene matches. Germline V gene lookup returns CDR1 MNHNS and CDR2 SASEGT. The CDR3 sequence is CASTLVGDREAFF. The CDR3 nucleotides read TGTGCCAGCACCCTAGTGGGGGACAGAGAAGCTTTCTTT.

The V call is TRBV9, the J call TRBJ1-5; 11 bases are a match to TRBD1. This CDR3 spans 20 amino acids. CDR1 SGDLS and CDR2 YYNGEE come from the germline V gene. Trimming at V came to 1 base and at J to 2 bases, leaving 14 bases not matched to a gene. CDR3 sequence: CASSVTFHRDRGTGNQPQHF. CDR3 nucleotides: TGTGCCAGCAGCGTAACTTTCCACCGGGACAGGGGGACGGGCAATCAGCCCCAGCATTTT.

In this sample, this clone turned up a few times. Here the CDR3 DNA reads TGCGCCAGCAGCTTGTGGAGCGGGGGGGCCCCTAAGACCCAGTACTTC. Its translation is CASSLWSGGAPKTQYF. J is TRBJ2-5 and V is TRBV5-1, with TRBD2 matching over 10 bases. The J segment lost 6 bases and the V segment lost 1 base, leaving 9 bases of the junction unmatched. Per germline, CDR1 SGHRS and CDR2 YFSETQ. The CDR3 consists of 16 residues.

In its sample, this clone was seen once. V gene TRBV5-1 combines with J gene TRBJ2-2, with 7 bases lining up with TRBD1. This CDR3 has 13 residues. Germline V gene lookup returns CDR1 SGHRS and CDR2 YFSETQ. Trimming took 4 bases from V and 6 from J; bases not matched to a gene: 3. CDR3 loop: CASSAQGSGELFF. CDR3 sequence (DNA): TGCGCCAGCAGCGCACAGGGGTCCGGGGAGCTGTTTTTT. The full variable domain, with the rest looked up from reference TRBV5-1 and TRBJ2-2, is KAGVTQTPRYLIKTRGQQVTLSCSPISGHRSVSWYQQTPGQGLQFLFEYFSETQRNKGNFPGRFSGRQFSNSRSEMNVSTLELGDSALYLCASSAQGSGELFFGEGSRLTVL.

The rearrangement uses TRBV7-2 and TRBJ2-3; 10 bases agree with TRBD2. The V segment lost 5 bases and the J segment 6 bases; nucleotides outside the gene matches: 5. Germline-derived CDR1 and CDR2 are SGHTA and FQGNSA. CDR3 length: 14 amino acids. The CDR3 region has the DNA TGTGCCAGCAGCCCCGGACTAGCGGCTGATACGCAGTATTTT. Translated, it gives CASSPGLAADTQYF.